Sequencing of this T cell receptor beta chain was carried out in a study of blood T cell repertoires in COVID-19. Study at large: The United States, Italy and Spain provided the acute and convalescent COVID-19 samples. The analysed material was cDNA or gDNA that came from T cells, B-cell-depleted T cells, or PBMCs.

Participants came from about two dozen US areas, aged about 18 to 89 years. V was shortened by 10 bases and J by 0 bases, with 15 bases between the two germline ends. The CDR3 sequence is 14 residues long. The germline V gene encodes CDR1 ENHRY and CDR2 SYGVKD. In the original processing: Reference gene primer amplification gave estimated nucleated cell counts. Assay used: immunoSEQ multiplex PCR; TCRdb lists only in-frame clones, some missing. D and trimming come from the DNA, and the V and J calls and clone size come from that table. The sample lists fewer than 250,000 clones; 81% were seen once. The specimen was PBMCs or T cells enriched from blood (not recorded which). The clonotype was recovered from a woman in her fifties or sixties with acute COVID-19. This chain uses TRBV10-3 with TRBJ1-1, with D possibly TRBD1 on 6 matching bases. In DNA form, the CDR3 reads TGTGCCACCGGGGGGACATCGGTGAACACTGAAGCTTTCTTT. Its protein is CATGGTSVNTEAFF.